The entry below describes one T cell receptor (beta chain). The data are from a study of shared clonotypes between healthy human individuals. The germline CDR1 and CDR2 sequences are LNHNV and YYDKDF (reference sequence). Trimming left V 3 bases short and J 0 bases short, with 9 bases between. This CDR3 has 15 residues. Clones were read by immunoSEQ multiplex PCR, and TCRdb kept only the in-frame ones, dropping some. The sample yields about 380,000 clones, 90% to 97% seen once. This TCR came from a man aged 25 to 40 in good health. Sample: memory CD8+ T cells sorted from blood. Subset reported: CD45RO+ cells pooled with CCR7-negative TemRA cells. The genes are TRBV15 and TRBJ1-3; no clear D. CDR3 loop: CATSSQRSSGNTIYF. The CDR3 DNA reads as TGTGCCACCAGCAGCCAACGGAGCTCTGGAAACACCATATATTTT.